This TCR beta chain was profiled in a study of response to subunit inactivated influenza vaccine. Only a few counts were recorded for this clonotype. Each CDR3 protein gets one entry after TCRdb re-called the RT-PCR reads with MiXCR. The profile shows roughly 620,000 distinct CDR3 sequences, 11% of them singletons. This same sample was also taken into another study, of T cells expressing NK-cell markers. From that study: 5'RACE template switching with UMIs generated TCR beta cDNA. Investigators obtained TCR beta repertoires from sorted CD3+CD56+NKG2C+, CD3+CD56+NKG2C- and CD3+CD56-NKG2C+ T cells. Just one sequenced donor of eight was HCMV-seronegative, while seven were seropositive. The CD3+CD56-NKG2C+ fraction of a few donors was likewise dominated by these clonotypes.

The TCR comes from a man aged 45 to 65 who received an inactivated influenza vaccine. This sample comprised PBMCs from blood, obtained on the day of vaccination.

The CDR3: CASSFTTYRTSETQYF. CDR3 DNA: TGTGCCAGCAGCTTTACAACGTACAGGACGTCAGAGACCCAGTACTTC. The chain couples TRBV7-8 to TRBJ2-5; D may be TRBD1 (5 bases). The germline gives CDR1 SGHVS, CDR2 FQNEAQ. This CDR3 contains 16 residues. Deletions cut 3 bases from V and 4 bases from J, with 18 bases between.